These T cell receptor beta chains were read from a single sample in a study of CD8 T cells in ankylosing spondylitis. Via MiXCR, TCRdb re-called the 5' RACE reads, giving one row per CDR3 protein. The profile shows approximately 220,000 distinct CDR3 sequences, roughly 25% of them singletons. The material sequenced was blood, either unsorted or a sorted T cell fraction (not recorded which). The receptor source for this set is a male donor with ankylosing spondylitis or in good health (not recorded which). The CDR3 runs from the conserved cysteine through the conserved F or W. A D gene is named only where the DNA matches it firmly. The listing skips clone size in some rows; elsewhere it reads once, few, many or a size class.

j_gene	abundance	v_gene	d_gene	CDR3nt	CDR3aa
TRBJ2-7	few	TRBV20-1	-	TGCAGTGCTAGAGGTTCAGCCTCCTACGAGCAGTACTTC	CSARGSASYEQYF
TRBJ1-2	many	TRBV12-3/TRBV12-4	-	TGTGCCAGCAGTTTAGGGGGGGGCTACACCTTC	CASSLGGGYTF
TRBJ1-2	-	TRBV7-3	-	TGTGCCAGCAGCGCGATCGGGGGCTATGGCTACACCTTC	CASSAIGGYGYTF
TRBJ2-5	-	TRBV29-1	-	TGCAGCGTCTCGTCGGGACGGAGAGAGACCCAGTACTTC	CSVSSGRRETQYF
TRBJ2-7	many	TRBV6-1	-	TGTGCCAGCAGCCTAGGACACGGTGGAGCCTACGAGCAGTACTTC	CASSLGHGGAYEQYF
TRBJ2-7	few	TRBV2	-	TGTGCCAGCAGTGAGAACAACTACGAGCAGTACTTC	CASSENNYEQYF
TRBJ1-5	-	TRBV2	-	TGTGCCAGCAGTGATTCATCGTGGGGAGAACAGCCCCAGCATTTT	CASSDSSWGEQPQHF
TRBJ1-5	-	TRBV20-1	-	TGCAGTGCTAGAGAAAGGGGCGGCGGTCAGCCCCAGCATTTT	CSARERGGGQPQHF
TRBJ1-6	-	TRBV15	-	TGTGCCACCAGCAGGGGCCGGGAGCCTCCCCTCCACTTT	CATSRGREPPLHF
TRBJ2-7	many	TRBV5-7	-	TGTGCCAGCAGCTTGGGGCTCTACGAGCAGTACTTC	CASSLGLYEQYF
TRBJ2-1	-	TRBV7-9	TRBD2	TGTGCCAGCAGCTTAGCAGCGGGAGCACCCAATGAGCAGTTCTTC	CASSLAAGAPNEQFF
TRBJ1-2	many	TRBV7-9	-	TGTGCCAGCAGCCCCGACAACTATGGCTACACCTTC	CASSPDNYGYTF
TRBJ2-5	few	TRBV29-1	-	TGCAGCGTGGATGGATTAGGCCGGGAGACCCAGTACTTC	CSVDGLGRETQYF
TRBJ2-3	many	TRBV20-1	-	TGCAGTGCTAGGGTGGGTTCTGGCACAGATACGCAGTATTTT	CSARVGSGTDTQYF